Below are 2 T cell receptor beta chains sequenced from a single sample in a study of T cells in Graves' hyperthyroidism and ophthalmopathy. RNA transcripts were the template for amplifying TCR beta CDR3 regions. The study used the HTBI primer set for a first-round RT-PCR of the TCR CDR3. TCRdb ran MiXCR on the multiplex PCR reads and lists one entry per CDR3 protein. The sample contains about 640,000 distinct CDR3 sequences, less than 45% of which appear only once. The sequenced sample consisted of peripheral blood or thyroid tissue (not recorded which). The receptors were gathered from an adult man with Graves' disease, either hyperthyroidism or ophthalmopathy (not recorded which).

The chain has TRBV7-9 and TRBJ2-5; the D gene is possibly TRBD1 (8 bases). Looked up from germline, CDR1 is SEHNR and CDR2 is FQNEAQ (reference sequence). V lost 6 bases and J lost 1, with 18 bases in between. This CDR3 contains 16 residues. DNA of the CDR3: TGTGCCAGCAGGCCCGGACAGGGAGGGGCCCAAGAGACCCAGTACTTC. Translating gives CASRPGQGGAQETQYF.

CDR3 protein: CASSRTSGGVPYEQYF. CDR3 DNA sequence: TGTGCCAGCAGTCGGACTAGCGGGGGGGTCCCCTACGAGCAGTACTTC. The chain is built from TRBV7-9 and TRBJ2-7, with 15 nucleotides matching TRBD2. Germline lookup yields CDR1 SEHNR and CDR2 FQNEAQ (reference sequence). The V segment lost 6 bases and the J segment 2 bases; nucleotides outside the gene matches: 5. The CDR3 length is 16 residues.